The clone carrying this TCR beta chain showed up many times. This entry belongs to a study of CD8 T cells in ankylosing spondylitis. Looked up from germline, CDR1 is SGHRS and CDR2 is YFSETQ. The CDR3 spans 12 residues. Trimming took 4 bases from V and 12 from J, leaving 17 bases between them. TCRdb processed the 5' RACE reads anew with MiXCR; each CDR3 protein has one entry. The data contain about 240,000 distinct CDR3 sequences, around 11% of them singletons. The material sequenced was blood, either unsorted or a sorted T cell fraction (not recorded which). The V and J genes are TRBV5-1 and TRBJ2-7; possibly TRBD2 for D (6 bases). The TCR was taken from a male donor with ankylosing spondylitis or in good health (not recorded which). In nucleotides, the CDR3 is TGCGCCAGCAGCCCGGGGACGCCGGAGGGGTACTTC. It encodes CASSPGTPEGYF.